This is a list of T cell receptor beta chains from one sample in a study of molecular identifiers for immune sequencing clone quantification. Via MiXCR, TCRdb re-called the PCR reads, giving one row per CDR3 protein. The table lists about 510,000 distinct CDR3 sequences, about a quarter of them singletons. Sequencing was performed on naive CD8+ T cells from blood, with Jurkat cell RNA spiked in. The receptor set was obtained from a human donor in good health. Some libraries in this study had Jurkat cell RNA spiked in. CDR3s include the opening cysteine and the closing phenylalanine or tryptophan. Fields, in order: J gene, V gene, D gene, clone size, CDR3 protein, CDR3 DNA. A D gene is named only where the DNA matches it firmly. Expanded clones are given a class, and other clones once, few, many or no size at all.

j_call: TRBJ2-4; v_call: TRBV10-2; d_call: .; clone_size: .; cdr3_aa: CASRDSYDKNIQYF; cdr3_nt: TGCGCCAGCAGGGACAGCTATGACAAAAACATTCAGTACTTC
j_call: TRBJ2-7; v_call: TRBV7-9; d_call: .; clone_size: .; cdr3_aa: CASSKDSGYEQYF; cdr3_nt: TGTGCCAGCAGCAAAGACTCAGGCTACGAGCAGTACTTC
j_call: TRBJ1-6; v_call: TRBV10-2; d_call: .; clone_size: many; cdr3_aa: CASGTGVQPLHF; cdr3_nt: TGCGCCAGCGGTACCGGGGTACAACCCCTCCACTTT
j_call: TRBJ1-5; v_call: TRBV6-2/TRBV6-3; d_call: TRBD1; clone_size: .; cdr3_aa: CASRVPGQGAGGNQPQHF; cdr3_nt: TGTGCCAGCAGGGTACCGGGACAGGGCGCCGGGGGCAATCAGCCCCAGCATTTT
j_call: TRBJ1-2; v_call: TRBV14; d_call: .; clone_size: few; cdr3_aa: CASSQDQGSHYGYTF; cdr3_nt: TGTGCCAGCAGCCAAGATCAGGGGAGTCACTATGGCTACACCTTC
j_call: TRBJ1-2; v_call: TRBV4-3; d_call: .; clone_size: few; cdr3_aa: CASSQEREVYGYTF; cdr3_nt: TGCGCCAGCAGCCAAGAAAGGGAAGTCTATGGCTACACCTTC
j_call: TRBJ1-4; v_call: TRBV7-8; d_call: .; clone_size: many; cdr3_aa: CASSLYGATNEKLFF; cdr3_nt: TGTGCCAGCAGCTTATACGGCGCAACTAATGAAAAACTGTTTTTT
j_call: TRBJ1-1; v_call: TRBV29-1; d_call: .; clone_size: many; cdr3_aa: CSVEDFGHMNTEAFF; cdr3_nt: TGCAGCGTTGAAGATTTCGGGCATATGAACACTGAAGCTTTCTTT
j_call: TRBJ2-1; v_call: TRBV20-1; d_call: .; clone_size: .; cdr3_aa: CSATSTGLTYNEQFF; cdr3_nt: TGCAGTGCCACCTCAACAGGGCTTACCTACAATGAGCAGTTCTTC
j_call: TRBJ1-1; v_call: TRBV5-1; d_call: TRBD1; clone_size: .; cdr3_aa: CASSLEQGAMNTEAFF; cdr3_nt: TGCGCCAGCAGCTTGGAACAGGGGGCAATGAACACTGAAGCTTTCTTT
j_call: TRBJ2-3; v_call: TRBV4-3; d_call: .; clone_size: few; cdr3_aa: CASSQRAGDTQYF; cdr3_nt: TGCGCCAGCAGCCAGAGAGCCGGAGATACGCAGTATTTT
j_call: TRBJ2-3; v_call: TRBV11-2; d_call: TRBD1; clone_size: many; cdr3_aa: CASSFLWDSVDTDTQYF; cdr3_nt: TGTGCCAGCAGCTTTCTATGGGACAGCGTAGACACAGATACGCAGTATTTT
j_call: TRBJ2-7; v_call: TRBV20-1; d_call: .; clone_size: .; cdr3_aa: CSAPQGPYEQYF; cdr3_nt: TGCAGTGCTCCCCAGGGCCCTTACGAGCAGTACTTC
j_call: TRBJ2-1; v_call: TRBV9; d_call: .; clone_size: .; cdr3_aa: CASSVVSTYNEQFF; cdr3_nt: TGTGCCAGCAGCGTAGTTAGCACCTACAATGAGCAGTTCTTC
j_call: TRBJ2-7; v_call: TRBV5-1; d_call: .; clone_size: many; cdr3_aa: CASSLPGNYEQYF; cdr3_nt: TGCGCCAGCAGCTTGCCCGGAAACTACGAGCAGTACTTC
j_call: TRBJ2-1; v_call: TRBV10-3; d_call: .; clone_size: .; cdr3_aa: CAISDPPGLTYNEQFF; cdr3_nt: TGTGCCATCAGTGACCCCCCAGGGTTAACCTACAATGAGCAGTTCTTC
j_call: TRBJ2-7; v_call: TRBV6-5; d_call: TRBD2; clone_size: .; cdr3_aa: CASSYGTSGHYEQYF; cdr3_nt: TGTGCCAGCAGTTACGGGACTAGCGGGCACTACGAGCAGTACTTC
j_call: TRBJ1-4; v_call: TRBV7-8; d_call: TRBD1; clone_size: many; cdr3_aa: CASSLVTGAYNEKLFF; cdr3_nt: TGTGCCAGCAGCTTAGTTACAGGGGCGTATAATGAAAAACTGTTTTTT
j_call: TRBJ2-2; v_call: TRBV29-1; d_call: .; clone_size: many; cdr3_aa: CSVGWGTGELFF; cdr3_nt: TGCAGCGTGGGGTGGGGGACCGGGGAGCTGTTTTTT
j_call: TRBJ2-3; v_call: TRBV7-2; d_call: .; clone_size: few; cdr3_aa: CASSLSRGKGGTAFYSTDTQYF; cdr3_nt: TGTGCCAGCAGCTTAAGTAGGGGGAAGGGCGGGACTGCCTTTTATAGCACAGATACGCAGTATTTT
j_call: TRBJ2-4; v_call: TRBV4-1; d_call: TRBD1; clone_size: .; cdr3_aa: CASSQDPGGKNIQYF; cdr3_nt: TGCGCCAGCAGCCAAGATCCAGGGGGCAAAAACATTCAGTACTTC
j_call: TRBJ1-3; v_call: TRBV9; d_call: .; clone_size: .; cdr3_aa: CASSVGGTSGNTIYF; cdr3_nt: TGTGCCAGCAGCGTAGGGGGCACCTCTGGAAACACCATATATTTT
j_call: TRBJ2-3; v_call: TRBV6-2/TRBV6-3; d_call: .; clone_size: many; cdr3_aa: CASSPGFTTDTQYF; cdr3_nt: TGTGCCAGCAGCCCCGGTTTTACCACAGATACGCAGTATTTT
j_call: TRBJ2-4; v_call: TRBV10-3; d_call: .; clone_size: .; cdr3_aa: CAISEGALAKNIQYF; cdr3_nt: TGTGCCATCAGTGAAGGGGCCCTAGCCAAAAACATTCAGTACTTC
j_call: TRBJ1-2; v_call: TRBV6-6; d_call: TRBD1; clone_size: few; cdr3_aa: CASSNEGAREVHGYTF; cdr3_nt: TGTGCCAGCAGCAACGAGGGGGCGCGGGAAGTTCATGGCTACACCTTC
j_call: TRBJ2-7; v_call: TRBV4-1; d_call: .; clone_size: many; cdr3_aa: CASSPGIGAYEQYF; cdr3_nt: TGCGCCAGCAGCCCGGGAATAGGCGCCTACGAGCAGTACTTC
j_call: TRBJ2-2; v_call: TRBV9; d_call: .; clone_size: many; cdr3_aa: CASSDTYQLANTGELFF; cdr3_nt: TGTGCCAGCAGCGACACATATCAGCTTGCGAACACCGGGGAGCTGTTTTTT
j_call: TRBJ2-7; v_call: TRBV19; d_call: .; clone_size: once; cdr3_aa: CAGSIGTWYEQYF; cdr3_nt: TGTGCCGGTAGTATTGGAACCTGGTACGAGCAGTACTTC
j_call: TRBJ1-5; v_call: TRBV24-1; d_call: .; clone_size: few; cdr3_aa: CATSDPSSNQPQHF; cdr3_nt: TGTGCCACCAGTGATCCGTCTAGCAATCAGCCCCAGCATTTT
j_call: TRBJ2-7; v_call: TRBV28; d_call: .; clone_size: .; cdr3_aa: CASSSVGFYEQYF; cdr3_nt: TGTGCCAGCAGTTCAGTAGGGTTCTACGAGCAGTACTTC
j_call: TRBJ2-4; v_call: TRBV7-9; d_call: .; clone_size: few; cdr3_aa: CASSLDPGAKNKNIQYF; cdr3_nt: TGTGCCAGCAGCCTAGACCCGGGGGCGAAGAACAAAAACATTCAGTACTTC
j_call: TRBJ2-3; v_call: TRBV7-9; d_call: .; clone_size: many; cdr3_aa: CASSLTAADTQYF; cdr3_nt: TGTGCCAGCAGCTTAACGGCTGCAGATACGCAGTATTTT
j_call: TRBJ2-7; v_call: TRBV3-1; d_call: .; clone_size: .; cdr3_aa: CASSLGQHYHEQYF; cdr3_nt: TGTGCCAGCAGCCTCGGACAGCACTACCACGAGCAGTACTTC
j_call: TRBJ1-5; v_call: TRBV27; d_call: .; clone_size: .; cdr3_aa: CASSLWGPNQPQHF; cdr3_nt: TGTGCCAGCAGTTTATGGGGTCCCAATCAGCCCCAGCATTTT
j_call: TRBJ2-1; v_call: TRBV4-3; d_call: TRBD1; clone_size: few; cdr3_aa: CASSQVGDRAHNEQFF; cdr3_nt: TGCGCCAGCAGCCAAGTGGGAGACAGGGCCCACAATGAGCAGTTCTTC
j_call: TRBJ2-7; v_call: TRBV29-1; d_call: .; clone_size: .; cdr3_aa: CSVVEGGWSYEQYF; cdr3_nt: TGCAGCGTTGTTGAGGGGGGATGGTCCTACGAGCAGTACTTC
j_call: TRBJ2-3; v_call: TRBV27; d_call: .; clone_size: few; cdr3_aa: CASRPQLGVYDTQYF; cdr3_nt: TGTGCCAGCAGGCCCCAACTAGGAGTCTATGATACGCAGTATTTT
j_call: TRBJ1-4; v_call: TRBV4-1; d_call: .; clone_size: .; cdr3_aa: CARSPARGDANLFF; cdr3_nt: TGCGCCCGCAGCCCGGCCCGGGGGGATGCAAACCTGTTTTTT
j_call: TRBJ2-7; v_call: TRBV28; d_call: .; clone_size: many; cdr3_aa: CASSLDSTRTYEQYF; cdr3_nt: TGTGCCAGCAGTTTAGACTCGACCCGAACCTACGAGCAGTACTTC
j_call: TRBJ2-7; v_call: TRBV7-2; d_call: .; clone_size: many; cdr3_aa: CASSLAAAGEQYF; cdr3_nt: TGTGCCAGCAGCTTAGCGGCGGCCGGGGAGCAGTACTTC
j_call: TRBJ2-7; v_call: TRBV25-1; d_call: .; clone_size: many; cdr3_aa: CASSEGGPTEQYF; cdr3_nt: TGTGCCAGCAGTGAAGGGGGACCCACAGAGCAGTACTTC
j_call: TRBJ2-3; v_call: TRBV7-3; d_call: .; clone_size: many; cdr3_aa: CASSSTLGVRDTQYF; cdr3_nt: TGTGCCAGCAGCTCCACCCTAGGGGTTCGAGATACGCAGTATTTT
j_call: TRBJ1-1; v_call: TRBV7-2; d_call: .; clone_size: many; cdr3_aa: CASSLFGANTEAFF; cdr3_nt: TGTGCCAGCAGCTTATTTGGGGCCAACACTGAAGCTTTCTTT
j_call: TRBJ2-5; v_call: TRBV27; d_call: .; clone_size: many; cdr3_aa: CASRPGTASETQYF; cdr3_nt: TGTGCCAGCAGACCTGGGACTGCCTCAGAGACCCAGTACTTC
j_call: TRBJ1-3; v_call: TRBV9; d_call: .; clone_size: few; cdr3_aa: CASSEGYGGGNTIYF; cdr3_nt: TGTGCCAGCAGCGAAGGTTACGGCGGTGGAAACACCATATATTTT
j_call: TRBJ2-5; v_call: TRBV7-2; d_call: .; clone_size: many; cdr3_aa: CASSLTEFQETQYF; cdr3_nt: TGTGCCAGCAGCTTAACAGAATTCCAAGAGACCCAGTACTTC
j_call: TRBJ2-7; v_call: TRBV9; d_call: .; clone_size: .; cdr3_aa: CASSVEAESYEQYF; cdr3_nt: TGTGCCAGCAGCGTAGAGGCCGAGTCCTACGAGCAGTACTTC
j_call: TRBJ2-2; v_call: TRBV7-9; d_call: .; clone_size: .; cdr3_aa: CASSPLGHKEGELFF; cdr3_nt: TGTGCCAGCAGCCCATTGGGACACAAGGAAGGGGAGCTGTTTTTT
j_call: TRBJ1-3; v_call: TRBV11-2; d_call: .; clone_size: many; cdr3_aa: CASSTSGILPYSGNTIYF; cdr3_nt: TGTGCCAGCAGCACGTCCGGGATCTTACCCTACTCTGGAAACACCATATATTTT
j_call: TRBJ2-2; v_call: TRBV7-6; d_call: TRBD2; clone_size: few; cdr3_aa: CASSLQREYTGELFF; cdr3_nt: TGTGCCAGCAGCTTACAGCGGGAGTACACCGGGGAGCTGTTTTTT
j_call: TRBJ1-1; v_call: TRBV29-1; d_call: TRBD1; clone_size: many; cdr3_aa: CSVGRGVNTEAFF; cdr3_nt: TGCAGCGTAGGCAGGGGGGTGAACACTGAAGCTTTCTTT
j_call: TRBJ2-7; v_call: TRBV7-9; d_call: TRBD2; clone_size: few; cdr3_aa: CASSLPGGPGAREQYF; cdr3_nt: TGTGCCAGCAGCTTGCCGGGGGGTCCCGGGGCACGGGAGCAGTACTTC
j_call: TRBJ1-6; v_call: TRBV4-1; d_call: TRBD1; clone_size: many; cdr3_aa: CASSLLPGQTNSPLHF; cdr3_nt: TGCGCCAGCAGCCTTCTCCCGGGACAGACTAATTCACCCCTCCACTTT
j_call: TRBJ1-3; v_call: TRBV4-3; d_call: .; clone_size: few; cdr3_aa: CASSQDLPVGGNTIYF; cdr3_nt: TGCGCCAGCAGCCAAGATCTCCCTGTGGGCGGAAACACCATATATTTT
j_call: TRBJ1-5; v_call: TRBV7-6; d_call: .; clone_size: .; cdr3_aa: CASSPKPGQGADYSNQPQHF; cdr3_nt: TGTGCCAGCAGCCCTAAACCGGGACAAGGGGCCGACTATAGCAATCAGCCCCAGCATTTT
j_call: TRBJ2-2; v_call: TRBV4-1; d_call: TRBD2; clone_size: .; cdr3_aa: CASSQGLAQNTGELFF; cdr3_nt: TGCGCCAGCAGCCAAGGACTAGCACAGAACACCGGGGAGCTGTTTTTT
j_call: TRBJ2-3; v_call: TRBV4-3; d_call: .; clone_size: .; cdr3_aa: CASREDAYGPDTQYF; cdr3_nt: TGCGCCAGCAGGGAGGACGCCTATGGCCCAGATACGCAGTATTTT
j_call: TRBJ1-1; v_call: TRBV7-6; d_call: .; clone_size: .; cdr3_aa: CASSLDRGGAEVNTEAFF; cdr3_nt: TGTGCCAGCAGCTTAGATAGGGGGGGCGCGGAGGTGAACACTGAAGCTTTCTTT
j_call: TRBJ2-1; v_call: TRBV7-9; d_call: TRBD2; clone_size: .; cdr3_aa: CAGSLVGLGYSEQFF; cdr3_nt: TGTGCCGGCAGCTTAGTGGGACTAGGCTACAGTGAGCAGTTCTTC
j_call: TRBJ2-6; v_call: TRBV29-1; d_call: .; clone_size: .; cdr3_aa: CSVEPRNSGATVLTF; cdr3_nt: TGCAGCGTTGAGCCACGAAACTCTGGGGCCACCGTCCTGACTTTC